The clone carrying this T cell receptor beta chain showed up just once. Its antigen is not identified. This sample was taken from a study of shared clonotypes between healthy human individuals. Methods used by the authors: ImmunoSEQ junction-only sequences lacked quality scores, so their filtering differed. Sequenced by immunoSEQ multiplex PCR; TCRdb stores in-frame clones only, minus some. V, J and clone size derive from that table, while D and trimming were established from the DNA sequence. In the table there are over 800,000 clones, 80% to 95% of which are singletons. The naive CD8 subset, CD45RO-negative cells positively selected for CCR7, excluded terminally differentiated effector memory CD45RA+ cells. Findings and limits, study-wide: Larger estimated richness was generally recorded for naive subsets relative to memory subsets. Rarefaction revealed incomplete sorted-subset sequencing despite large depth.

Germline assignment: CDR1 SEHNR and CDR2 FQNEAQ (reference sequence). V dropped 4 bases and J dropped 0 bases, with 16 bases sitting between them. The CDR3 spans 16 residues. The sample consisted of naive CD8+ T cells sorted from blood. This receptor was taken from a man aged 25 to 45 in good health. The V gene is TRBV7-9, the J gene TRBJ2-7; D possibly corresponds to TRBD2 (5 bases). The CDR3 reads CASSWPGFQSSYEQYF. The DNA of the CDR3 is TGTGCCAGCAGCTGGCCGGGATTCCAGAGCTCCTACGAGCAGTACTTC.